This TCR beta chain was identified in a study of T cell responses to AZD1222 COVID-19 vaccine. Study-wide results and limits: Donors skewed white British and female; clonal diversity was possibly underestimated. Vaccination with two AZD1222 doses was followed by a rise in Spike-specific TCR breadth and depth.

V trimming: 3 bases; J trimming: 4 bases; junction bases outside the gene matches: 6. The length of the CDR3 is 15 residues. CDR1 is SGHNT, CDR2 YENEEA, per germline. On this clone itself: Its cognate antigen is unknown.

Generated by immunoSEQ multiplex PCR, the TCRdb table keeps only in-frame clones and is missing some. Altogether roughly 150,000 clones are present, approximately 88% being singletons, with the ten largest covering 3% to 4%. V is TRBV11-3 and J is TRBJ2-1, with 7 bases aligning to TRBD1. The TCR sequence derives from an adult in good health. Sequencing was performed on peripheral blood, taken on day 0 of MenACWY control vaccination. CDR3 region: CASSFGTAAYNEQFF. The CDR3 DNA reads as TGTGCCAGCAGCTTCGGGACAGCGGCTTACAATGAGCAGTTCTTC.